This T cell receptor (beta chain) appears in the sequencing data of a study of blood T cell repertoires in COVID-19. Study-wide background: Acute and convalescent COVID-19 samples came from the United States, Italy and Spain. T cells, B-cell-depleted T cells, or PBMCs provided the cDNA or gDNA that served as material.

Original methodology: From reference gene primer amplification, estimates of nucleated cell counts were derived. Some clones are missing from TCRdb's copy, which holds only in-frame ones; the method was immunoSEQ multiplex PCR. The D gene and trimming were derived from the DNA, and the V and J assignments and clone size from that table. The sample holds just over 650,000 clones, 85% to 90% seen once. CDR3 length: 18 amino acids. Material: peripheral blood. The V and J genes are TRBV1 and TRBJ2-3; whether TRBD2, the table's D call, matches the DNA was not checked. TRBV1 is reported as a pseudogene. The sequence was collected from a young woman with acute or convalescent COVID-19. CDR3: CTSSLGGTSGGPQIAQYF. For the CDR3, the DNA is TGCACCAGCAGCCTGGGGGGGACTAGCGGGGGCCCACAGATAGCGCAGTATTTT.